These 3 T cell receptor beta chains came from one sample sequenced in a study of neurological immune-mediated disorders (dated by TCRdb to the late 2010s). The library was made by 5' RACE. Sequencing was performed on an Illumina HiSeq 2500. Clones were called with MiXCR by TCRdb after fastp trimmed the public reads at Q25, and only in-frame beta chains were retained. When rows share a CDR3 protein, they turn into one entry using the most common DNA and genes. This sample gives 70,000 or so distinct CDR3 sequences in total; 3% to 4% of them show up just once. Less than 5.5% of the sample is in the top ten clones. Sequenced: PBMCs. The origin of the receptors is a woman aged 45-59 years with multiple sclerosis.

This clonotype was observed a handful of times. This chain connects TRBV12-3 or TRBV12-4 to TRBJ2-5, with 8 nucleotides matching TRBD2. Trimming removed 7 bases from V and 5 bases from J; junction bases left unmatched: 3. The CDR3 extends over 12 amino acids. CDR3: CASTSGGETQYF. DNA for the CDR3: TGTGCCAGCACCTCGGGGGGGGAGACCCAGTACTTC.

This clonotype was recorded at least ten times. The chain combines TRBV6-1 with TRBJ2-3; 9 nucleotides match TRBD2. Germline loops: CDR1 MNHNS, CDR2 SASEGT. This CDR3 spans 16 amino acids. J gave up 6 bases and V 4 bases, and 11 bases lay outside the gene matches. The CDR3 protein is CASSVLSGGQSDTQYF. CDR3 bases: TGTGCCAGCAGTGTCCTTAGCGGGGGTCAGTCGGATACGCAGTATTTT.

This clonotype was seen only a few times. The chain recombines TRBV6-2 or TRBV6-3 with TRBJ2-2; possibly TRBD1 for D (5 bases). CDR1 and CDR2 from the germline V gene are MNHEY and SVGEGT. V lost 6 bases and J 4 bases, leaving 9 bases between the germline ends. The CDR3 runs 13 residues. CDR3 loop: CASRQGFTGELFF. CDR3 nucleotides: TGTGCCAGCAGGCAGGGCTTCACCGGGGAGCTGTTTTTT.